These T cell receptor beta chains were read from a single sample in a study of preoperative IRX-2 immunotherapy in early breast cancer. Using immunoSEQ multiplex PCR, the repertoire was profiled, and TCRdb retains in-frame clones only, with some absent. The top ten hold over 1.3% of the sample, which has some 42,000 clones, 80% to 90% seen once. Sequencing used lymph node tissue, obtained after IRX-2 immunotherapy. Receptor source: a human donor with breast cancer. Both conserved end residues are part of each CDR3. D genes are given only for firm matches. Size values are once, few and many counts, or a class for expanded clones, and some rows have none.

>.|TRBJ1-1|.|TRBV30
CAWTYEEGWMTEAFF
TGTGCCTGGACGTATGAGGAGGGTTGGATGACTGAAGCTTTCTTT
>once|TRBJ1-1|TRBD1|TRBV11-3
CASSLDRGSVLNTEAFF
TGTGCCAGCAGCCTCGACAGGGGGTCGGTACTGAACACTGAAGCTTTCTTT
>.|TRBJ2-6|.|TRBV19
CASSIARAGANVLTF
TGTGCCAGTAGTATAGCCAGGGCTGGGGCCAACGTCCTGACTTTC
>.|TRBJ2-7|.|TRBV7-1
CAGSRQVLPYEQYF
TGTGCCGGCAGCCGACAGGTTTTACCCTACGAGCAGTACTTC
>.|TRBJ1-2|.|TRBV6-8
CASSYAGGRYGYTF
TGTGCCAGCAGTTACGCCGGCGGCCGATATGGCTACACCTTC
>.|TRBJ1-2|.|TRBV19
CASSIRDSSHYGYTF
TGTGCCAGTAGTATTAGGGACTCGAGTCATTATGGCTACACCTTC
>.|TRBJ2-7|.|TRBV28
CATYQGSGSPSYEQYF
TGTGCCACCTACCAGGGGTCGGGTAGCCCATCCTACGAGCAGTACTTC
>.|TRBJ2-7|.|TRBV18
CASSPELVNSYEQYF
TGTGCCAGCTCACCCGAACTTGTCAACTCCTACGAGCAGTACTTC
>.|TRBJ1-1|.|TRBV11-3
CASSLFVGGAGTEAFF
TGTGCCAGCAGCTTATTTGTGGGGGGCGCGGGCACTGAAGCTTTCTTT
>.|TRBJ1-4|.|TRBV4-1
CASSQDWGDVMKKLFF
TGCGCCAGCAGCCAAGATTGGGGAGATGTAATGAAGAAACTGTTTTTT
>.|TRBJ1-2|TRBD1|TRBV6-8
CASSYSWQGDGYTF
TGTGCCAGCAGTTACTCATGGCAGGGGGATGGCTACACCTTC
>.|TRBJ1-1|.|TRBV29-1
CSVDETWGATEAFF
TGCAGCGTTGATGAGACGTGGGGAGCCACTGAAGCTTTCTTT
>.|TRBJ1-2|.|TRBV6-8
CASSYSRGVGYTF
TGTGCCAGCAGTTACTCGAGAGGGGTTGGCTACACCTTC
>.|TRBJ1-2|TRBD1|TRBV29-1
CSVGLRDRVWGYTF
TGCAGCGTTGGTTTAAGGGACAGGGTTTGGGGCTACACCTTC
>.|TRBJ2-7|TRBD2|TRBV5-1
CASSLIRLAGEPGEQYF
TGCGCCAGCAGCTTGATCAGGCTAGCGGGGGAACCTGGGGAGCAGTACTTC
>.|TRBJ2-2|.|TRBV5-1
CASSLPLASNTGELFF
TGCGCCAGCAGCTTGCCCCTAGCTTCCAACACCGGGGAGCTGTTTTTT
>.|TRBJ2-5|TRBD1|TRBV18
CASSLGQGTQETQYF
TGTGCCAGCTCACTTGGACAGGGGACCCAAGAGACCCAGTACTTC
>.|TRBJ2-1|TRBD2|TRBV15
CATSRVASGGVYNEQFF
TGTGCCACCAGCAGAGTCGCTAGCGGGGGGGTCTACAATGAGCAGTTCTTC
>.|TRBJ1-2|.|TRBV7-2
CASSSSGDYGYTF
TGTGCCAGCAGTTCGTCAGGGGACTATGGCTACACCTTC
>.|TRBJ1-2|TRBD1|TRBV7-6
CASSFLYAGGEGFDGYTF
TGTGCCAGCAGCTTCTTGTATGCAGGGGGCGAAGGTTTCGATGGCTACACCTTC
>.|TRBJ2-2|.|TRBV28
CASSFLGADTGELFF
TGTGCCAGCAGTTTTTTAGGGGCTGACACCGGGGAGCTGTTTTTT
>.|TRBJ2-3|TRBD2|TRBV6-8
CAISGSGTSGASTDTQYF
TGTGCCATCAGTGGATCCGGGACTAGCGGGGCTAGCACAGATACGCAGTATTTT
>.|TRBJ2-7|.|TRBV11-3
CASSELHTSYEQYF
TGTGCCAGCAGCGAGCTGCATACCTCCTACGAGCAGTACTTC
>.|TRBJ1-1|.|TRBV12-5
CASIRDRYMNTEAFF
TGTGCCAGCATCCGAGACAGATATATGAACACTGAAGCTTTCTTT
>once|TRBJ1-4|.|TRBV19
CASSIDRRTNEKLFF
TGTGCCAGTAGTATTGACAGGAGAACTAATGAAAAACTGTTTTTT
>.|TRBJ2-5|TRBD1|TRBV6-8
CASTNARTGPDIETQYF
TGTGCCAGCACCAATGCCCGGACAGGGCCCGATATAGAGACCCAGTACTTC
>.|TRBJ2-3|.|TRBV5-1
CASSLSRQSSTDTQYF
TGCGCCAGCAGCCTATCTCGACAGTCTTCCACAGATACGCAGTATTTT
>.|TRBJ2-1|TRBD2|TRBV6-8
CASSPRTSGGVNEQFF
TGTGCCAGCAGCCCTCGGACTAGCGGGGGGGTCAATGAGCAGTTCTTC
>.|TRBJ2-7|TRBD1|TRBV28
CASSPTGPLYEQYF
TGTGCCAGCAGTCCGACAGGGCCCCTATACGAGCAGTACTTC
>.|TRBJ2-3|TRBD2|TRBV28
CASRRLVAGGQDTQYF
TGTGCCAGCAGGCGCCTGGTGGCGGGGGGGCAAGATACGCAGTATTTT
>few|TRBJ1-1|TRBD1|TRBV11-3
CASSLESIGTARYTEAFF
TGTGCCAGCAGCTTAGAGTCAATTGGGACAGCTCGATACACTGAAGCTTTCTTT
>.|TRBJ2-7|TRBD1|TRBV6-8
CASRSGTGGAYEQYF
TGTGCCAGCAGATCCGGGACAGGGGGAGCCTACGAGCAGTACTTC
>.|TRBJ1-2|.|TRBV10-3
CAISEYTTQDYGYTF
TGTGCCATCAGTGAGTACACTACCCAAGACTATGGCTACACCTTC
>once|TRBJ2-7|TRBD2|TRBV7-2
CASSLTSAGAYEQYF
TGTGCCAGCAGCTTAACTAGCGCTGGGGCGTACGAGCAGTACTTC
>few|TRBJ2-3|TRBD2|TRBV11-3
CASSFPPLAGGPDTQYF
TGTGCCAGCAGCTTCCCTCCTCTAGCGGGGGGGCCGGATACGCAGTATTTT
>.|TRBJ2-2|.|TRBV14
CASSQDSLRQVHTGELFF
TGTGCCAGCAGCCAAGATTCCCTCCGACAGGTCCATACCGGGGAGCTGTTTTTT
>.|TRBJ1-5|.|TRBV6-8
CASSESTRSVPQHF
TGTGCCAGCAGTGAGTCCACTAGGTCGGTGCCCCAGCATTTT
>.|TRBJ1-3|.|TRBV7-1
CASSLQGLISGNTIYF
TGTGCCAGCAGCTTGCAAGGGCTGATCTCCGGAAACACCATATATTTT
>.|TRBJ2-7|.|TRBV5-1
CASTLGTSKGEQYF
TGCGCCAGCACACTCGGGACAAGTAAAGGAGAGCAGTACTTC
>.|TRBJ1-3|.|TRBV23-1
CASSQDRAKGSSGNTIYF
TGCGCCAGCAGCCAAGATAGGGCTAAGGGGTCCTCCGGAAACACCATATATTTT
>.|TRBJ2-7|.|TRBV28
CASSPPSREQYF
TGTGCCAGCAGTCCCCCCAGCAGAGAGCAGTACTTC
>.|TRBJ2-5|TRBD2|TRBV23-1
CASSQGVQRGRETQYF
TGCGCCAGCAGCCAAGGGGTCCAGCGGGGGCGGGAGACCCAGTACTTC
>.|TRBJ2-6|.|TRBV11-1
CASSPSRSGANVLTF
TGTGCCAGCAGCCCCTCTCGGTCTGGGGCCAACGTCCTGACTTTC
>.|TRBJ2-7|TRBD1|TRBV28
CASSPQGQISYEQYF
TGTGCCAGCAGTCCCCAGGGACAGATCTCCTACGAGCAGTACTTC
>.|TRBJ1-1|.|TRBV6-8
CASRGRVNSDEAFF
TGTGCCAGCAGAGGACGGGTGAACAGTGATGAAGCTTTCTTT
>.|TRBJ2-3|.|TRBV6-8
CASSLTASDPDTQYF
TGTGCCAGCAGCCTGACAGCATCAGACCCAGATACGCAGTATTTT
>.|TRBJ1-5|.|TRBV23-1
CASSQENGNQPQHF
TGCGCCAGCAGCCAAGAAAACGGGAATCAGCCCCAGCATTTT
>.|TRBJ2-7|.|TRBV29-1
CSVVLTGAYEQYF
TGCAGCGTTGTTCTGACCGGAGCCTACGAGCAGTACTTC
>once|TRBJ2-6|.|TRBV15
CATSRDRVTGANVLTF
TGTGCCACCAGCAGAGATCGGGTTACTGGGGCCAACGTCCTGACTTTC
>.|TRBJ1-2|.|TRBV28
CASSTRSYPHYGYTF
TGTGCCAGCAGTACCAGGTCATACCCCCACTATGGCTACACCTTC
>.|TRBJ2-1|.|TRBV6-8
CASSYIRGRVGTYNEQFF
TGTGCCAGCAGTTACATAAGGGGCCGCGTGGGAACCTACAATGAGCAGTTCTTC
>.|TRBJ1-6|TRBD1|TRBV5-1
CASSYDREDGNSPLHF
TGCGCCAGCAGCTACGACAGGGAGGACGGTAATTCACCCCTCCACTTT
>.|TRBJ2-5|TRBD1|TRBV6-8
CASSAQGAGGETQYF
TGTGCCAGCAGCGCACAGGGGGCTGGTGGGGAGACCCAGTACTTC
>.|TRBJ2-1|TRBD2|TRBV11-3
CASSRSGGANEQFF
TGTGCCAGCAGCCGTAGCGGGGGGGCGAATGAGCAGTTCTTC
>few|TRBJ1-1|.|TRBV29-1
CSGIGLLEGNTEAFF
TGCAGCGGTATAGGCCTTTTAGAGGGGAACACTGAAGCTTTCTTT
>.|TRBJ1-1|.|TRBV6-8
CAISSLGGTEAFF
TGTGCCATCAGTAGCCTGGGGGGCACTGAAGCTTTCTTT
>.|TRBJ1-1|.|TRBV28
CASSFRGRLTPNTEAFF
TGTGCCAGCAGTTTCCGTGGACGGTTAACGCCGAACACTGAAGCTTTCTTT